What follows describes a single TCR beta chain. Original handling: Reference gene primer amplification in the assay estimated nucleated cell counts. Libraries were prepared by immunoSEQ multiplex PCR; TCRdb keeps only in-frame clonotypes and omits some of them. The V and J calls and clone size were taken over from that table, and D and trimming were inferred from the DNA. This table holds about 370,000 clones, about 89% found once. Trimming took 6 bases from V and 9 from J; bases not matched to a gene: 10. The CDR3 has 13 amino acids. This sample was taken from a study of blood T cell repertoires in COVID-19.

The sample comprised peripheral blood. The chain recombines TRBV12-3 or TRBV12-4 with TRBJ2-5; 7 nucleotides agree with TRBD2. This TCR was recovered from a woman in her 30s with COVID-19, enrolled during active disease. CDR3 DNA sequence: TGTGCCAGCAGGCCGACTAGCCGGGCGGCCCAGTACTTC. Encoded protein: CASRPTSRAAQYF.